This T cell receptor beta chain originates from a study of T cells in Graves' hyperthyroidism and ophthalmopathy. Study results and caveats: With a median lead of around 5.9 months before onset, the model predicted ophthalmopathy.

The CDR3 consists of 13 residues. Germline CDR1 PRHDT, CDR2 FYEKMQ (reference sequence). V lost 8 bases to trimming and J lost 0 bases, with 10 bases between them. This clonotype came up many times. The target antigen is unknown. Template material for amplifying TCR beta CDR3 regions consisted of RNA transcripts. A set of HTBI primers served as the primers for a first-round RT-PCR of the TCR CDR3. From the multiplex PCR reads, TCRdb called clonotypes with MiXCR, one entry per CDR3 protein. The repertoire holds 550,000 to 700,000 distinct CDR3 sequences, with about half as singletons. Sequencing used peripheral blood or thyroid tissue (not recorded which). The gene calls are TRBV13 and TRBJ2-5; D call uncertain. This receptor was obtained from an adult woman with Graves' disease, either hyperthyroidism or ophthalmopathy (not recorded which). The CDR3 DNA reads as TGTGCCAGCGGAACAGAGTACCAAGAGACCCAGTACTTC. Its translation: CASGTEYQETQYF.